This is a list of T cell receptor beta chains from one sample in a study of molecular identifiers for immune sequencing clone quantification. TCRdb re-analysed the PCR reads in MiXCR, keeping a single row per CDR3 protein. The sample contains some 9,800 distinct CDR3 sequences, around 20% of which appear only once. The sequenced material came from naive CD8+ T cells from blood, with Jurkat cell RNA spiked in. The receptors originated from a human donor in good health. Some libraries in this study had Jurkat cell RNA spiked in. Each CDR3 is given with its conserved first and last residue. The D gene is left open where the match is weak. The size field is filled for only some rows; it gives once, few, many or a size class.

d_call j_call v_call clone_size cdr3_nt cdr3_aa
TRBD2 TRBJ2-1 TRBV12-3/TRBV12-4 many TGTGCCAGCAGTTTTGGTGCTAGCGGGACCTACAATGAGCAGTTCTTC CASSFGASGTYNEQFF
- TRBJ1-5 TRBV2 - TGTGGCAGCAGTGAAGGCGTCCCGAGGTGTAGCAATCAGCCCCGGCATTTT CGSSEGVPRCSNQPRHF
TRBD1 TRBJ2-7 TRBV15 - TGTGCCACCAGCGGCGGACAGGGGTCCTACGAGCAGTACTTC CATSGGQGSYEQYF
TRBD2 TRBJ2-3 TRBV28 medium-sized TGTGCCAGCAGTCTTAAGGAAGCGGGGGTCACAGATACGCAGTATTTT CASSLKEAGVTDTQYF
- TRBJ2-1 TRBV6-1 medium-sized TGTGCCAGCAGTCTGACTCCATACAATGAGCAGTTCTTC CASSLTPYNEQFF
- TRBJ2-7 TRBV4-1 medium-sized TGCGCCAGCAGCCAAGATCGGGGCAGCTCCTACGAGCAGTACTTC CASSQDRGSSYEQYF
TRBD2 TRBJ2-2 TRBV29-1 medium-sized TGCAGCATCAGGACTAGCGGGAGGTACACCGGGGAGCTGTTTTTT CSIRTSGRYTGELFF
TRBD2 TRBJ2-2 TRBV3-1 few TGTGCCAGCAGCCAAGGCGTAGGACTAGCTAGCACCGGGGAGCTGTTTTTT CASSQGVGLASTGELFF
- TRBJ2-7 TRBV7-9 - TGTGCCAGCAGCTTAGTGCCTCCGGACGAGCAGTACTTC CASSLVPPDEQYF
- TRBJ2-7 TRBV11-1 - TGTGCCAGCAGTAGAATGGGCGCGTACTACGAGCAGTACTTC CASSRMGAYYEQYF
- TRBJ2-7 TRBV3-1 many TGTGCCAGCGAGGGGCCTGCCTACGAGCTGTACTTC CASEGPAYELYF
- TRBJ1-1 TRBV28 many TGTGCCAGCGACCCCCGGACAGTGCTGAACACTGAAGCTTTCTTT CASDPRTVLNTEAFF
- TRBJ2-7 TRBV7-2 medium-sized TGTGCCAGCAGCCCAGGACTCAACTACGAGCAGTACTTC CASSPGLNYEQYF
- TRBJ2-6 TRBV27 many TGTGCCAGCAGTTTACTGATGAGCTCTGGGGCCAACGTCCTGACTTTC CASSLLMSSGANVLTF
- TRBJ2-3 TRBV7-9 medium-sized TGTGCCAGCAGCTTATACGTTGCAGATACGCAGTATTTT CASSLYVADTQYF
TRBD2 TRBJ2-5 TRBV28 medium-sized TGTGCCAGCAGTTTATATCGTGGACCGGGAGGAGGGTCCCAGTACTTC CASSLYRGPGGGSQYF
- TRBJ2-2 TRBV20-1 medium-sized TGCAGTGCTAGGGCCCCCGGGCCCCCCGGTCACGGGGAGCTGTTTTTT CSARAPGPPGHGELFF
- TRBJ2-1 TRBV3-1 medium-sized TGTGCCAGCAGCCGACCGACCTCCAGCTCCTACAATGAGCAGTTCTTC CASSRPTSSSYNEQFF
- TRBJ2-5 TRBV7-8 medium-sized TGTGCCAGCAGCTTAGATTGGCGCACCTTGTACCAAGAGACCCAGTACTTC CASSLDWRTLYQETQYF
- TRBJ2-1 TRBV10-2 few TGCGCCAGCAGTGACTATTACTTAAATGAGCAGTTCTTC CASSDYYLNEQFF
TRBD2 TRBJ2-1 TRBV4-3 medium-sized TGCGCCAGCAGCCAAGACGCGGGGGAGGGCTACAATGAGCAGTTCTTC CASSQDAGEGYNEQFF
- TRBJ2-7 TRBV25-1 many TGTGCCAGCAGTGACGCGCCAGGGGCCTACGAGCAGTACTTC CASSDAPGAYEQYF
TRBD2 TRBJ2-2 TRBV19 many TGTGCCAGTAGTATAACACCTGGACTAGCGGGATTCGGCCCCGGGGAGCTGTTTTTT CASSITPGLAGFGPGELFF
TRBD2 TRBJ2-7 TRBV6-5 many TGTGCCAGCAGAGGACTAGCGGGAGGGCTAGGCTACGAGCAGTACTTC CASRGLAGGLGYEQYF
- TRBJ2-1 TRBV11-3 medium-sized TGTGCCAGCAGCTCGACTAGCTCCTACAATGAGCAGTTCTTC CASSSTSSYNEQFF
TRBD2 TRBJ2-7 TRBV7-9 medium-sized TGTGCCAGCAGCTTAGACCCGGGACTAGCGGTCTACGAGCAGTACTTC CASSLDPGLAVYEQYF
TRBD1 TRBJ1-5 TRBV7-6 medium-sized TGTGCCAGCAGCTGGGGACAGGGACTCGGGCAGCCCCAGCATTTT CASSWGQGLGQPQHF
- TRBJ1-2 TRBV5-1 - TGCGCCAGCAGCGCGCAATCAGCTAACTATGGCTACACCTTC CASSAQSANYGYTF
- TRBJ1-1 TRBV19 many TGTGCCAGTAGTATCCTAGGAACTGAAGCTTTCTTT CASSILGTEAFF
- TRBJ1-1 TRBV27 medium-sized TGTGCCACCGCAAGTTTAGGGGCCCAAAGGGTCACTGAAGCTTTCTTT CATASLGAQRVTEAFF
- TRBJ1-2 TRBV19 many TGTGCCAGTATCGGTCGAACTAACTATGGCTACACCTTC CASIGRTNYGYTF
- TRBJ2-7 TRBV12-3/TRBV12-4 few TGTGCCAGCAGTCCAGTGGGACCCTACGAGCAGTACTTC CASSPVGPYEQYF
TRBD2 TRBJ2-5 TRBV20-1 many TGCAGTGCTAGAGATCTTAGCACTAGCGGGATAGTGGGGGAGACCCAGTACTTC CSARDLSTSGIVGETQYF
- TRBJ2-4 TRBV7-9 medium-sized TGTGCCAGCAGTTTAAACAGGCTACCCAAAAACATTCAGTACTTC CASSLNRLPKNIQYF
- TRBJ2-3 TRBV9 medium-sized TGTGCCAGCAGCGTAGGGGCCGGGAGCTCAGATACGCAGTATTTT CASSVGAGSSDTQYF
TRBD2 TRBJ2-3 TRBV13 few TGTGCCAGCGGCCTTCTTGGGGGAGGGCCAGATACGCAGTATTTT CASGLLGGGPDTQYF
- TRBJ2-5 TRBV11-2 many TGTGCCAGCAGCTTAAAGGAGACCCAGTACTTC CASSLKETQYF
TRBD1 TRBJ2-5 TRBV11-2 many TGTGCCAGCAGCCCCACCCCCGGACAGGGGGAATTCCAAGAGACCCAGTACTTC CASSPTPGQGEFQETQYF
- TRBJ1-1 TRBV5-1 - TGCGCCAGCAGCCGCTCTAGCGGGACTAACACTGAAGCTTTCTTT CASSRSSGTNTEAFF
TRBD1 TRBJ1-1 TRBV27 many TGTGCCAGCAGTCTACAGGGGGCTGGCACTGAAGCTTTCTTT CASSLQGAGTEAFF
- TRBJ1-1 TRBV15 medium-sized TGTGCCACCAGCCCCATGGGGGTTCAGGGACCGAACACTGAAGCTTTCTTT CATSPMGVQGPNTEAFF
TRBD2 TRBJ2-7 TRBV6-2/TRBV6-3 - TGTGCCAGCAGTAATCTAGCGGATCACGAGCAGTACTTC CASSNLADHEQYF
TRBD2 TRBJ2-3 TRBV4-1 medium-sized TGCGCCAGCAGCCACCGACTAATAGCGGGAGTAGGCACAGATACGCAGTATTTT CASSHRLIAGVGTDTQYF
- TRBJ1-1 TRBV29-1 many TGCAGCGTGACACCGGGACACCCGACGGTTTATGAGGACACTGAAGCTTTCTTT CSVTPGHPTVYEDTEAFF
- TRBJ2-7 TRBV5-8 many TGTGCCAGCAGCTTGGAGGGGACCTACGAGCAGTACTTC CASSLEGTYEQYF
- TRBJ2-7 TRBV5-4 - TGTGCCAGCAGCTTGGCGCCCGATTCCTACGAGCAGTACTTC CASSLAPDSYEQYF
TRBD2 TRBJ2-7 TRBV7-2 - TGTGCTAGCAGCATGGGACTAGCGGGACCCTACGAGCAGTACTTC CASSMGLAGPYEQYF
TRBD1 TRBJ2-3 TRBV12-3/TRBV12-4 few TGTGCCATCCTCCCCAGGGGGCAGAACACAGATACGCAGTATTTT CAILPRGQNTDTQYF
- TRBJ1-3 TRBV7-9 - TGTGCCAGCGGCTTAGTGAGCCTCTCTGGAAACACCATATATTTT CASGLVSLSGNTIYF
- TRBJ2-3 TRBV30 medium-sized TGTGCCTGGAGTGTAAATGGATACACAGATACGCAGTATTTT CAWSVNGYTDTQYF
- TRBJ2-3 TRBV30 medium-sized TGTGCCTGGAGTCGGTTAGAATCCCCCTGGGGCACAGATACGCAGTATTTT CAWSRLESPWGTDTQYF
- TRBJ1-5 TRBV28 many TGTGCCAGCAGCCCCGTCGGGGCGCAGCCCCAGCATTTT CASSPVGAQPQHF
TRBD1 TRBJ2-3 TRBV2 medium-sized TGTGCCAGCAGTCACAGGGGGTCCACTAGCACAGATACGCAGTATTTT CASSHRGSTSTDTQYF
- TRBJ2-5 TRBV12-3/TRBV12-4 - TGTGCCAGCAGTTTAGACGGTAGCAAAGAGACCCAGTACTTC CASSLDGSKETQYF
- TRBJ2-7 TRBV4-1 medium-sized TGCGCCAGCAGCCAAAGGGAGACTGGGTACGAGCAGTACTTC CASSQRETGYEQYF
- TRBJ2-5 TRBV20-1 medium-sized TGCAGTGCTAGGGGCCCGGGGCTCCTGGAGACCCAGTACTTC CSARGPGLLETQYF
- TRBJ2-2 TRBV7-6 medium-sized TGTGCCAGCAGCTTTACAGAAGGGAAGACCGGGGAGCTGTTTTTT CASSFTEGKTGELFF
TRBD2 TRBJ2-5 TRBV6-2/TRBV6-3 - TGTGCCAGCAGTTCCCTCCGAGCCGGGAGCGGGGGTGAGACCCAGTACTTC CASSSLRAGSGGETQYF
TRBD2 TRBJ2-1 TRBV10-3 many TGTGCCACCACAAAAGGACTAGCGGCACTTACCTTGGACAATGAGCAGTTCTTC CATTKGLAALTLDNEQFF
- TRBJ2-6 TRBV12-3/TRBV12-4 medium-sized TGTGCCAGCCAGGCCGGGATAACCTCCGGGGCCAACGTCCTGACTTTC CASQAGITSGANVLTF